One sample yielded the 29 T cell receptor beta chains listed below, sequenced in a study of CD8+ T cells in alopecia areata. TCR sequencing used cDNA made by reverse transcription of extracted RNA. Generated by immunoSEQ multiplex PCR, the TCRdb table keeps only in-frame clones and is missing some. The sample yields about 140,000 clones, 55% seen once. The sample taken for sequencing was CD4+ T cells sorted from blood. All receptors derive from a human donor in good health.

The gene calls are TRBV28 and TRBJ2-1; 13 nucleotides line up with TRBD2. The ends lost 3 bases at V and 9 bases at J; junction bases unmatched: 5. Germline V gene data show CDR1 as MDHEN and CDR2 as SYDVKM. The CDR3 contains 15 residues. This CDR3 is CASSFLRLAGGEQFF. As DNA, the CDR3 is TGTGCCAGCAGTTTCCTTCGACTAGCGGGAGGTGAGCAGTTCTTC.

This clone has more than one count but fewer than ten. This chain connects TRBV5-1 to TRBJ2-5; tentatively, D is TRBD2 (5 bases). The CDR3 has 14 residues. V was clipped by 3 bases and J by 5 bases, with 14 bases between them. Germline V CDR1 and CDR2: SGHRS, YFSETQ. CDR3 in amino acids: CASSSGLDRETQYF. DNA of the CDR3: TGCGCCAGCAGCTCTGGACTGGATCGGGAGACCCAGTACTTC.

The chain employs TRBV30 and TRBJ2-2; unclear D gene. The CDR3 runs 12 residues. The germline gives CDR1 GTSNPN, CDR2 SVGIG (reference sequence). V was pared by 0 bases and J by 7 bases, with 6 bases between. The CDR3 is CAWSVRFGELFF. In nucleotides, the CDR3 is TGTGCCTGGAGTGTACGGTTCGGGGAGCTGTTTTTT.

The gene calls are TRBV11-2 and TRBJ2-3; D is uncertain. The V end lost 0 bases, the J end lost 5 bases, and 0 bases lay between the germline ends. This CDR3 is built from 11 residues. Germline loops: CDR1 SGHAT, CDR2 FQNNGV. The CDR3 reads CASSLEDTQYF. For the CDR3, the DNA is TGTGCCAGCAGCTTAGAAGATACGCAGTATTTT. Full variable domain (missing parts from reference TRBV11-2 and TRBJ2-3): EAGVAQSPRYKIIEKRQSVAFWCNPISGHATLYWYQQILGQGPKLLIQFQNNGVVDDSQLPKDRFSAERLKGVDSTLKIQPAKLEDSAVYLCASSLEDTQYFGPGTRLTVL.

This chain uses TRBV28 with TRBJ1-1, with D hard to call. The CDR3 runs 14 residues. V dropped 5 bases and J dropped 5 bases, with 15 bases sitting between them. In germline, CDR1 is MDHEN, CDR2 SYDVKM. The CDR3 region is CASSPLSSQTEAFF. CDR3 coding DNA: TGTGCCAGCAGTCCACTCAGCTCTCAGACTGAAGCTTTCTTT. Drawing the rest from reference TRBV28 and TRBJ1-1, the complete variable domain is DVKVTQSSRYLVKRTGEKVFLECVQDMDHENMFWYRQDPGLGLRLIYFSYDVKMKEKGDIPEGYSVSREKKERFSLILESASTNQTSMYLCASSPLSSQTEAFFGQGTRLTVV.

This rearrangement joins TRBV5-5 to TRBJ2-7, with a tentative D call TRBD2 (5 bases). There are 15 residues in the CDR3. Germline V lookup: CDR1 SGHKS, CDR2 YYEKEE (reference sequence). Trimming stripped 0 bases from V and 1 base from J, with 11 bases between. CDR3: CASSLAAGRSYEQYF. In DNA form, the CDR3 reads TGTGCCAGCAGCTTGGCCGCGGGCAGATCCTACGAGCAGTACTTC.

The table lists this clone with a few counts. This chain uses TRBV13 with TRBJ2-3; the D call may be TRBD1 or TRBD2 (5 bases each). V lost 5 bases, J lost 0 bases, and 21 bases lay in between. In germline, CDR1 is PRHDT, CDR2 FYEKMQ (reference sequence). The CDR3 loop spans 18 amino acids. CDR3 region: CASSARGVRSSSTDTQYF. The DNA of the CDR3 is TGTGCCAGCAGCGCGAGGGGAGTCAGGAGCTCGAGCACAGATACGCAGTATTTT.

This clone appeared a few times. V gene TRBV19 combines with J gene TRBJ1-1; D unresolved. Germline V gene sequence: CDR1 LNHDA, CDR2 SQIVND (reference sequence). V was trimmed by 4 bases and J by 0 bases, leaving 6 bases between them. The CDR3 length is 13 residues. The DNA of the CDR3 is TGTGCCAGTAGTAAAACAGTGAACACTGAAGCTTTCTTT. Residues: CASSKTVNTEAFF.

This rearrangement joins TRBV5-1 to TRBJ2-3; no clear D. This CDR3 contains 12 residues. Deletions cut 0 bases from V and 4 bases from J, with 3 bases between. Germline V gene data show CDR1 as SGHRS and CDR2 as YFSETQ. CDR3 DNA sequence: TGCGCCAGCAGCTTGGCTTCAGATACGCAGTATTTT. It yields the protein CASSLASDTQYF.

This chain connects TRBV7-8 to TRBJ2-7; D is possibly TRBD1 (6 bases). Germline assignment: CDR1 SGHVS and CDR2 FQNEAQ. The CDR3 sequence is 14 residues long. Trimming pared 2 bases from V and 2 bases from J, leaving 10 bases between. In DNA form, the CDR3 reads TGTGCCAGCAGCTTATCCCCAGGGGCCTACGAGCAGTACTTC. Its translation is CASSLSPGAYEQYF.

The CDR3 DNA follows: TGCAGCGTTGTCAGTGTTAGTGAGCAGTTCTTC. It codes for CSVVSVSEQFF. J is TRBJ2-1 and V is TRBV29-1; no reliable D call. V was pared by 4 bases and J by 9 bases, with 10 bases between. The V gene's germline CDR1 is SQVTM and CDR2 ANQGSEA. This CDR3 is 11 amino acids long.

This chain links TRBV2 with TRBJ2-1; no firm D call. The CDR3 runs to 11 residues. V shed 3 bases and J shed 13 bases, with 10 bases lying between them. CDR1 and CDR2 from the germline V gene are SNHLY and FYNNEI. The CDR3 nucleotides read TGTGCCAGCAGTGAGCCGGACGTACAGTTCTTC. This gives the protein CASSEPDVQFF.

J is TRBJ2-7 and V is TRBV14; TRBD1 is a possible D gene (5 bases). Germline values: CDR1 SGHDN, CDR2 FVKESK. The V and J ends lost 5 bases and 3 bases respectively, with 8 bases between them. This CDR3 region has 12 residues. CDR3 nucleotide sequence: TGTGCCAGCAGCAGGCAGGGCTACGAGCAGTACTTC. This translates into CASSRQGYEQYF.

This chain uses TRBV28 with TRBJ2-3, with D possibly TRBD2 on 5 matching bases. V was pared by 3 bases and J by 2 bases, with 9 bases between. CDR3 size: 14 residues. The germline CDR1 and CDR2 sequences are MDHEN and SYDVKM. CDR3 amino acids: CASSFTGDTDTQYF. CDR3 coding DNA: TGTGCCAGCAGTTTTACCGGGGACACAGATACGCAGTATTTT.

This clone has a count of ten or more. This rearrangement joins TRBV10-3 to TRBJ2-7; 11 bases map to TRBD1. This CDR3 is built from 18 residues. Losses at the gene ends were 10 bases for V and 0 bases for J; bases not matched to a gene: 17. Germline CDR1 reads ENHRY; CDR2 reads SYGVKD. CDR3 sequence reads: CATRGDRGRTLSSYEQYF. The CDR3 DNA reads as TGTGCCACCCGGGGGGACAGGGGGAGGACCTTAAGCTCCTACGAGCAGTACTTC.

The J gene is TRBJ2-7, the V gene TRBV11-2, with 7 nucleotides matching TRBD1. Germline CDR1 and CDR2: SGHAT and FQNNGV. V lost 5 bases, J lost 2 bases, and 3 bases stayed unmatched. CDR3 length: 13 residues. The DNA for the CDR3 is TGTGCCAGCAGCCCGGGACAGACCTACGAGCAGTACTTC. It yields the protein CASSPGQTYEQYF.

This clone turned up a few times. CDR3 DNA: TGTGCCAGCAGCTTAGCGGGGTCTAGCGGGGTCACCGGGGAGCTGTTTTTT. Amino acid sequence: CASSLAGSSGVTGELFF. The chain is built from TRBV7-2 and TRBJ2-2, with 9 bases aligning to TRBD2. The CDR3 totals 17 residues. With V trimmed by 0 bases and J by 4 bases, 6 bases remained unmatched. From germline, CDR1 is SGHTA and CDR2 FQGNSA.

CDR3 in DNA: TGTGCCAGTAGTATGAGGGGCCTTAACACTGAAGCTTTCTTT. Amino acids: CASSMRGLNTEAFF. The V and J genes are TRBV19 and TRBJ1-1; tentative D call: TRBD1 (5 bases). From germline, CDR1 is LNHDA and CDR2 SQIVND (reference sequence). Trimming took off 3 bases at V and 2 bases at J, with 10 bases between the two ends. CDR3 length: 14 residues.

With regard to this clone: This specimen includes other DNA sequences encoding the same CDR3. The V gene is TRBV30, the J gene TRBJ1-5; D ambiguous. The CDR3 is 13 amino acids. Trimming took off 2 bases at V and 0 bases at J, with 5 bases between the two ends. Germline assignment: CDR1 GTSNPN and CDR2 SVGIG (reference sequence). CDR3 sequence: CAWSPDSNQPQHF. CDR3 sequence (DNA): TGTGCCTGGAGTCCTGATAGCAATCAGCCCCAGCATTTT.

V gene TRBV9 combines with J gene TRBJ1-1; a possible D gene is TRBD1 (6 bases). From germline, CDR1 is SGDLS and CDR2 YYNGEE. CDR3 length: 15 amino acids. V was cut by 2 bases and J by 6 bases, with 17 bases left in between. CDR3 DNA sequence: TGTGCCAGCAGCGTTGTAGGGGGTGGGGACGCTGAAGCTTTCTTT. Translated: CASSVVGGGDAEAFF.

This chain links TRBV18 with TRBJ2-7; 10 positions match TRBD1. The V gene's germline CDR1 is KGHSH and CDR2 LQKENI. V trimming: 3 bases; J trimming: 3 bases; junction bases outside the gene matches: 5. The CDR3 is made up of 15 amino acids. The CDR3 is CASSPPGQGFYEQYF. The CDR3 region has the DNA TGTGCCAGCTCACCGCCGGGACAGGGGTTCTACGAGCAGTACTTC. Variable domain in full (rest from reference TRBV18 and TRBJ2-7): NAGVMQNPRHLVRRRGQEARLRCSPMKGHSHVYWYRQLPEEGLKFMVYLQKENIIDESGMPKERFSAEFPKEGPSILRIQQVVRGDSAAYFCASSPPGQGFYEQYFGPGTRLTVT.

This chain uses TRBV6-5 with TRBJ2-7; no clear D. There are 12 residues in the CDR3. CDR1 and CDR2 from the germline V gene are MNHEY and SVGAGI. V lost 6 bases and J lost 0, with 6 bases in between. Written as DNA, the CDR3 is TGTGCCAGCAGGCGGAGCTCCTACGAGCAGTACTTC. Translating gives CASRRSSYEQYF.

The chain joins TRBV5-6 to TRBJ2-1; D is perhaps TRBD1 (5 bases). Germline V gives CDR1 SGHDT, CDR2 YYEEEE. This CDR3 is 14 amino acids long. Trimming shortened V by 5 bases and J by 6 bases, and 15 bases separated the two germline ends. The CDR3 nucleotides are TGTGCCAGCAGTCATAGGGGATCTCTCAATGAGCAGTTCTTC. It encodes CASSHRGSLNEQFF.

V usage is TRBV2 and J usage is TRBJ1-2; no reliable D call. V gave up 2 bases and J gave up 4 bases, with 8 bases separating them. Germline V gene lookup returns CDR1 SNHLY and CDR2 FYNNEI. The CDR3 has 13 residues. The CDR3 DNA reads TGTGCCAGCAGTGAATGGGATCTCTATGGCTACACCTTC. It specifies CASSEWDLYGYTF.

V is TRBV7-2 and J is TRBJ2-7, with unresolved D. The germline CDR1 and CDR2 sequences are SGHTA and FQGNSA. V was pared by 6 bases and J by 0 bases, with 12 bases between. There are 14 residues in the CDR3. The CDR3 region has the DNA TGTGCCAGCAGTGACCCCGGCAGCTCCTACGAGCAGTACTTC. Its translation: CASSDPGSSYEQYF.

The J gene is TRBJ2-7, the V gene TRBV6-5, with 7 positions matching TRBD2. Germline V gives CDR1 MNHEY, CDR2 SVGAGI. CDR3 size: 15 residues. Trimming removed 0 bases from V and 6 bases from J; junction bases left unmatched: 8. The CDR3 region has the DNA TGTGCCAGCAGTTACTCGGCGGGAGTGGTGGCCGAGCAGTACTTC. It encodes CASSYSAGVVAEQYF.

Written as DNA, the CDR3 is TGCGCCAGCAGCCAAACTGGGGCCAACGTCCTGACTTTC. Its protein product is CASSQTGANVLTF. The chain links TRBV4-1 to TRBJ2-6, with D unclear. The germline V gene has CDR1 MGHRA and CDR2 YSYEKL. The CDR3 sequence is 13 residues long. Trimming removed 2 bases at V and 2 bases at J, with 1 base between.

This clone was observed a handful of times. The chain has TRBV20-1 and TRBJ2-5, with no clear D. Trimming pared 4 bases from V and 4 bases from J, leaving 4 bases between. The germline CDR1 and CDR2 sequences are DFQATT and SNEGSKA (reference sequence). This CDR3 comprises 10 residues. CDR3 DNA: TGCAGTGCTAATCCAGAGACCCAGTACTTC. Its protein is CSANPETQYF.

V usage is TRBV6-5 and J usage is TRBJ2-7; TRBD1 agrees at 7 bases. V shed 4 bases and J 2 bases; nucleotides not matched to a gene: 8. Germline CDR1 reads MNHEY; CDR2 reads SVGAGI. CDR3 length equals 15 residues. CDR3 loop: CASSSGGQVPYEQYF. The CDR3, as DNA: TGTGCCAGCAGTTCCGGTGGACAGGTTCCCTACGAGCAGTACTTC.